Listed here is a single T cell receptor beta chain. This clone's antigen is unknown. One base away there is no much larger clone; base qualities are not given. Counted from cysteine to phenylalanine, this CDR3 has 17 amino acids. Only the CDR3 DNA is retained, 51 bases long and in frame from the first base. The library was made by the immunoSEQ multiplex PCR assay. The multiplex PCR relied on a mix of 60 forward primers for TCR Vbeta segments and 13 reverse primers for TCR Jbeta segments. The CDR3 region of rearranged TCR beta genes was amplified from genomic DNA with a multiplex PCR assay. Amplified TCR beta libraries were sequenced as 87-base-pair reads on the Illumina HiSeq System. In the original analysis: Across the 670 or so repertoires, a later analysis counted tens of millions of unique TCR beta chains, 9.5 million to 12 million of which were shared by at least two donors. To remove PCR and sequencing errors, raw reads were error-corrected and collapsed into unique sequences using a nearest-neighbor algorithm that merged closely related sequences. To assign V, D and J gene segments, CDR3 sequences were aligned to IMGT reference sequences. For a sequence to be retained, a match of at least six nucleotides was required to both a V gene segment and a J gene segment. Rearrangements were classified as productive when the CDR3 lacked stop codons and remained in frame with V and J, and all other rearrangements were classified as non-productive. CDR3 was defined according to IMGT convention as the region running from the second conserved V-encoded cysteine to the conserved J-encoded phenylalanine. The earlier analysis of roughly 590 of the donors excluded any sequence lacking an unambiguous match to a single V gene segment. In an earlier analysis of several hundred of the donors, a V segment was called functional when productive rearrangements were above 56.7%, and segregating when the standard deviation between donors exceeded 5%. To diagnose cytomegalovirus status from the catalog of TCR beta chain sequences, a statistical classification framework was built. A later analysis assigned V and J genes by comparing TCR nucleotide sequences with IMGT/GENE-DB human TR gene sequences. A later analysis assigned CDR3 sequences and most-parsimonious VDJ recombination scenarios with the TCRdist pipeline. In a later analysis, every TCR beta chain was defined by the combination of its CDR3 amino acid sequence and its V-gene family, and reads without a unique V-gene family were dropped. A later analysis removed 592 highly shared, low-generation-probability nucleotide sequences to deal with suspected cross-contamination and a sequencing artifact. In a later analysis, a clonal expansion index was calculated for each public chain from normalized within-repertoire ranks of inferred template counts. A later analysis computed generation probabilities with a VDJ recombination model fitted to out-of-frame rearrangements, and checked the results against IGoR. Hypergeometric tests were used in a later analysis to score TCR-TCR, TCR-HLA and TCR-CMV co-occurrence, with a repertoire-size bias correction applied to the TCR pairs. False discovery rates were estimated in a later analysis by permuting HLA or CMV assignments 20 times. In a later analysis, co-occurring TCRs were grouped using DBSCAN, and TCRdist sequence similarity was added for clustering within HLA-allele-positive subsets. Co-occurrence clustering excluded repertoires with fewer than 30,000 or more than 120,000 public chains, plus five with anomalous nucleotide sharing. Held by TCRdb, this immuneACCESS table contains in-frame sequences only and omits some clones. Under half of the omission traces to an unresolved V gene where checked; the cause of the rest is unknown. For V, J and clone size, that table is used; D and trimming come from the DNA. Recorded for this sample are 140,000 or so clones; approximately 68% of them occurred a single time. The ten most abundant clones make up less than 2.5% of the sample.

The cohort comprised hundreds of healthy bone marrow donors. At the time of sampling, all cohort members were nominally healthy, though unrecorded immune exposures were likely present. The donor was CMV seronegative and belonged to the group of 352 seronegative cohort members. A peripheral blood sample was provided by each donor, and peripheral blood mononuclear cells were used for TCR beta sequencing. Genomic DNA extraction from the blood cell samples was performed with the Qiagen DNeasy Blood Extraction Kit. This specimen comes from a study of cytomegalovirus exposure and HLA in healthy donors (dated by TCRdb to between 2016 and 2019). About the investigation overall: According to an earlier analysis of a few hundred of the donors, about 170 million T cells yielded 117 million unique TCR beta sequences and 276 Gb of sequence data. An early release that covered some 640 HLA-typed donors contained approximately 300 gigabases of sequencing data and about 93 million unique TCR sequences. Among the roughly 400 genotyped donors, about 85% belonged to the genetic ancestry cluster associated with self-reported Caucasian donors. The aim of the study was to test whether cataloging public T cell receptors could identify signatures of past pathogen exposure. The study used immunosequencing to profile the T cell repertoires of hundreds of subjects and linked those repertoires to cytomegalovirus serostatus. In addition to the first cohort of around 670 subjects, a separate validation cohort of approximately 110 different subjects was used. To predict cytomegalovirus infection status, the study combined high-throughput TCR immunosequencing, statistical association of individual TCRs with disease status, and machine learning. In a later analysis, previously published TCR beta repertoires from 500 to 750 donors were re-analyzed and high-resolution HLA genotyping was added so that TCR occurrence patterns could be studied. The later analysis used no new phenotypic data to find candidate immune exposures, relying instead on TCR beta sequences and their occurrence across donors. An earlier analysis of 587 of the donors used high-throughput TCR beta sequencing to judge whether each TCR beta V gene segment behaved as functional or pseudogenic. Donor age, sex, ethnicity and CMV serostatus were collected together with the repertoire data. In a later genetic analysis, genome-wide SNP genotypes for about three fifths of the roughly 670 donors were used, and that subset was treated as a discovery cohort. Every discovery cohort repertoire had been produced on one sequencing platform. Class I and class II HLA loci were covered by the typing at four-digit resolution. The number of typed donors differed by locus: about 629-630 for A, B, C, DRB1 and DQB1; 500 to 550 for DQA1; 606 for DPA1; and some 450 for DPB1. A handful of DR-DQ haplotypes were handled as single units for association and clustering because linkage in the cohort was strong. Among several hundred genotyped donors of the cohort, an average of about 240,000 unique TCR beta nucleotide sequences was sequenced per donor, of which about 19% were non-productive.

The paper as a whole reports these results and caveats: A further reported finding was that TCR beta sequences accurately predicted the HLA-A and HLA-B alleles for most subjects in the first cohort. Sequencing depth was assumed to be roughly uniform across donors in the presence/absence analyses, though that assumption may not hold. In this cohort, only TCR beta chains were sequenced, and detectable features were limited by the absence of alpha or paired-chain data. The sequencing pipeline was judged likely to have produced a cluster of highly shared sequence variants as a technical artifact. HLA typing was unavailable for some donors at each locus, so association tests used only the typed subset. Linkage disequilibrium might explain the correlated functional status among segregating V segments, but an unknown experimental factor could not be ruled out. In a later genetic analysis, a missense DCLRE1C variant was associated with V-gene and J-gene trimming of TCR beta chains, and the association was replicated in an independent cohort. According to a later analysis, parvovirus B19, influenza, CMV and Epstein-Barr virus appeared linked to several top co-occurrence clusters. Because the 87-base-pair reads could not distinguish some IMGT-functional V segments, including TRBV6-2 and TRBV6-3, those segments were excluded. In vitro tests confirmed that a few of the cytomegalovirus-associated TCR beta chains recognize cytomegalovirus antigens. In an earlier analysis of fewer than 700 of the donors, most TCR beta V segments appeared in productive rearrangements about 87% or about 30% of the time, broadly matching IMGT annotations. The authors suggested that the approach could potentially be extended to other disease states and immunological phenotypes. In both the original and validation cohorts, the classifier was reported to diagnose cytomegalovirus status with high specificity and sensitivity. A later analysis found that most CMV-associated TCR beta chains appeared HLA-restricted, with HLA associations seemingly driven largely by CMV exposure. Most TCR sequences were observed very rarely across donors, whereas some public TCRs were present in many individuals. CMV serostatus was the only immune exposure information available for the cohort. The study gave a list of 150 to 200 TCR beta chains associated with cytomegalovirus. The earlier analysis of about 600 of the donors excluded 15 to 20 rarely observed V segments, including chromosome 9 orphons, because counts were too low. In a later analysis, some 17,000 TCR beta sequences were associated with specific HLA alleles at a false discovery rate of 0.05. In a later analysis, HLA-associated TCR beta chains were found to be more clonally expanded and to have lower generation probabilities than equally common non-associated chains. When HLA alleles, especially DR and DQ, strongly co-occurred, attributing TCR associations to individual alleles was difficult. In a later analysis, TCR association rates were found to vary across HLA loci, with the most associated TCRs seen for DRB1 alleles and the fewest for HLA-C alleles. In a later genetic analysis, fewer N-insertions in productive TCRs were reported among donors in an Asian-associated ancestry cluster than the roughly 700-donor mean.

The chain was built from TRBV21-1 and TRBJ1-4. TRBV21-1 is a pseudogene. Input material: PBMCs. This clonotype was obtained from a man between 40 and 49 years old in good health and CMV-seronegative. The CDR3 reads CASSKGGGIQRREKLFF. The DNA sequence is TGTGCCAGCAGCAAAGGGGGCGGGATTCAGCGACGTGAAAAACTGTTTTTT.